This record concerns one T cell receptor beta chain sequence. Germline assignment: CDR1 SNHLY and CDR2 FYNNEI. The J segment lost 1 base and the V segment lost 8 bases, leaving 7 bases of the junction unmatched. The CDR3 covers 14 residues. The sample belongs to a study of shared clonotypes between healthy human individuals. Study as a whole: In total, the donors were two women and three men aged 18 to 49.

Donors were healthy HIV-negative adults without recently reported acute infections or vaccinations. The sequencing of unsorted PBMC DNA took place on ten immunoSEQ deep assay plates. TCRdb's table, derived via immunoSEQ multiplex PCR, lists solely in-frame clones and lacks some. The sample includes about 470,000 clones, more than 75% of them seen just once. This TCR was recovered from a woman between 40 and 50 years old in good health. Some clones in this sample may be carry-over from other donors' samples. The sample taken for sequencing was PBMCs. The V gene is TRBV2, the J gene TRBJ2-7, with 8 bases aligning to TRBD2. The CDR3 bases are TGTGCCAGCGGATCCGGGACTAGATCCTACGAGCAGTACTTC. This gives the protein CASGSGTRSYEQYF.